These 16 T cell receptor beta chains were all obtained from the same sample, sequenced in a study of OX40 agonist ivuxolimab in advanced cancers. TCRdb keeps only in-frame clones here, not all; method: immunoSEQ multiplex PCR. The sample includes around 150,000 clones, roughly 94% of them seen just once. Specimen: CD4+ or CD8+ T cells sorted from blood, collected in a trial of the OX40 agonist ivuxolimab. Receptor source: an adult with an advanced solid tumor such as melanoma, head and neck, liver or kidney cancer.

This clone was found once. The chain links TRBV27 to TRBJ1-2; D unresolved. The CDR3 extends over 13 amino acids. CDR1 and CDR2 (germline): MNHEY, SMNVEV (reference sequence). Trimming removed 5 bases at V and 4 bases at J, with 11 bases between. The CDR3 DNA follows: TGTGCCAGCAGTGTCCAGAGCGGCTATGGCTACACCTTC. Protein: CASSVQSGYGYTF.

The chain uses TRBV19 and TRBJ2-1, with 9 nucleotides matching TRBD2. The CDR3 extends over 21 amino acids. In germline, CDR1 is LNHDA, CDR2 SQIVND (reference sequence). With 0 bases clipped from V and 1 base from J, the junction kept 16 bases outside the gene matches. CDR3 region: CASSIEGGGLAGRGSYNEQFF. Here the CDR3 DNA reads TGTGCCAGTAGTATAGAAGGGGGTGGCCTAGCGGGAAGAGGGTCCTACAATGAGCAGTTCTTC.

CDR3 nucleotide sequence: TGTGCCAGCAGTTTACAGGGGGGTTACGGCTACACCTTC. Its protein is CASSLQGGYGYTF. The V gene is TRBV27, the J gene TRBJ1-2; 7 nucleotides align to TRBD1. J lost 8 bases, V lost 2 bases, and 5 bases had no gene match. Germline CDR1 is MNHEY and CDR2 is SMNVEV (reference sequence). CDR3 length: 13 residues.

V usage is TRBV6-5 and J usage is TRBJ1-1; no clear D gene. Trimming took off 10 bases at V and 6 bases at J, with 18 bases between the two ends. The CDR3 runs 13 residues. The germline V gene has CDR1 MNHEY and CDR2 SVGAGI. CDR3 DNA sequence: TGTGCCACGGCCTGGGAGTTGGAGGCTGAAGCTTTCTTT. This encodes CATAWELEAEAFF.

This clone was seen only a few times. This chain joins TRBV27 and TRBJ1-1; 7 bases line up with TRBD1. This CDR3 is 14 amino acids long. Losses at the gene ends were 3 bases for V and 1 base for J; bases not matched to a gene: 2. Germline loops: CDR1 MNHEY, CDR2 SMNVEV (reference sequence). CDR3 protein: CASSLTGPNTEAFF. The CDR3 bases are TGTGCCAGCAGTTTGACAGGGCCGAACACTGAAGCTTTCTTT.

The chain couples TRBV19 to TRBJ2-7, with D unresolved. CDR3 size: 15 residues. The ends were cut back, 2 bases at V and 3 bases at J, with 14 bases in the middle. CDR1 is LNHDA, CDR2 SQIVND, per germline (reference sequence). As DNA, the CDR3 is TGTGCCAGTAGTATAATAGTGGGATCGGGCTACGAGCAGTACTTC. Amino acid sequence: CASSIIVGSGYEQYF.

This clone was seen a single time. The V and J genes are TRBV7-6 and TRBJ1-3, with 8 bases fitting TRBD1. CDR1 is SGHVS and CDR2 is FNYEAQ in the germline V gene. Trimming removed 5 bases from V and 0 bases from J; junction bases left unmatched: 6. The CDR3 runs 16 residues. The DNA for the CDR3 is TGTGCCAGCAGCGGGACAGGCCGTGCCTCTGGAAACACCATATATTTT. Encoded protein: CASSGTGRASGNTIYF.

The chain has TRBV6-6 and TRBJ2-4, with 10 bases that match TRBD1. Germline-derived CDR1 and CDR2 are MNHNY and SVGAGI (reference sequence). The CDR3 is 12 amino acids. With V trimmed by 10 bases and J by 8 bases, 5 bases remained unmatched. DNA of the CDR3: TGTGCCACCGGACAGGGGGAGGACATTCAGTACTTC. Translation: CATGQGEDIQYF.

This clone has only a few counts. Other DNA sequences in the same sample also yield this CDR3. The V gene is TRBV27, the J gene TRBJ1-2, with D possibly TRBD1 on 5 matching bases. Germline values: CDR1 MNHEY, CDR2 SMNVEV (reference sequence). The ends were cut back, 2 bases at V and 7 bases at J, with 11 bases in the middle. The CDR3 is made up of 13 amino acids. For the CDR3, the DNA is TGTGCCAGCAGTTTACGGGGGTCCCCTGGCTACACCTTC. Protein product: CASSLRGSPGYTF.

This chain connects TRBV15 to TRBJ2-2, with TRBD2 identical over 16 bases. This CDR3 region has 15 residues. From germline, CDR1 is LNHNV and CDR2 YYDKDF (reference sequence). V dropped 5 bases and J dropped 8; count of bases not matched to a gene: 2. The CDR3 bases are TGTGCCACCAGCCAGGGACTAGCGGGAGGGGGGGAGCTGTTTTTT. It yields the protein CATSQGLAGGGELFF. The variable domain in full, completed from reference TRBV15 and TRBJ2-2, reads DAMVIQNPRYQVTQFGKPVTLSCSQTLNHNVMYWYQQKSSQAPKLLFHYYDKDFNNEADTPDNFQSRRPNTSFCFLDIRSPGLGDTAMYLCATSQGLAGGGELFFGEGSRLTVL.

This clone was detected only a few times. V and J are TRBV7-9 and TRBJ2-5, with D tentatively TRBD1 or TRBD2 (5 bases each). Per germline, CDR1 SEHNR and CDR2 FQNEAQ (reference sequence). The CDR3 sequence is 15 residues long. V lost 1 base to trimming and J lost 5 bases, with 14 bases between them. The CDR3 reads CASSLGQGERETQYF. The CDR3 nucleotides read TGTGCCAGCAGCTTAGGCCAGGGAGAAAGGGAGACCCAGTACTTC.

The chain uses TRBV28 and TRBJ2-1; D may match TRBD1 or TRBD2 (5 bases each). The CDR3 totals 12 residues. CDR1 is MDHEN and CDR2 is SYDVKM in the germline V gene. V gave up 2 bases and J gave up 10 bases, with 9 bases separating them. The DNA for the CDR3 is TGTGCCAGCAGTTTAGAGGGGTTAGAGCAGTTCTTC. As protein: CASSLEGLEQFF.

CDR3 nucleotides: TGTGCCAGCAGCTCCCGGGCCTCCTATGGCTACACCTTC. Translation gives CASSSRASYGYTF. This chain uses TRBV7-2 with TRBJ1-2; D ambiguous. Germline CDR1 SGHTA, CDR2 FQGNSA. This CDR3 comprises 13 residues. V was trimmed by 4 bases and J by 4 bases, leaving 10 bases between them.

The genes are TRBV28 and TRBJ2-5, with D tentatively TRBD1 (5 bases). V was clipped by 5 bases and J by 3 bases, with 16 bases between them. The CDR3 is 15 amino acids. CDR1 and CDR2 (germline): MDHEN, SYDVKM. CDR3 protein: CASSPGRGWKETQYF. CDR3 DNA: TGTGCCAGCAGTCCCGGAAGGGGTTGGAAAGAGACCCAGTACTTC.

The rearrangement uses TRBV4-3 and TRBJ2-1; D might be TRBD2 (5 bases). Trimming stripped 4 bases from V and 4 bases from J, with 14 bases between. Per the germline V gene, CDR1 is LGHNA and CDR2 is YSLEER. The CDR3 runs to 15 residues. The CDR3 DNA reads as TGCGCCAGCAGCCTAGGCATAGCGAGATACAATGAGCAGTTCTTC. The encoded protein is CASSLGIARYNEQFF.

This clone occurred once. The chain combines TRBV10-2 with TRBJ2-5, with a tentative D call TRBD2 (5 bases). The germline gives CDR1 WSHSY, CDR2 SAAADI. The CDR3 spans 16 residues. V lost 4 bases and J lost 2, with 17 bases in between. CDR3 bases: TGCGCCAGCAGTGGGGAGACGGGTCGGCTTCAAGAGACCCAGTACTTC. Its translation is CASSGETGRLQETQYF.